These 25 T cell receptor beta chains originate from one sample sequenced in a study of CD8+ T cells in alopecia areata (dated by TCRdb to 2016 to 2019). The library was generated by the immunoSEQ multiplex PCR assay. For TCR sequencing, RNA was extracted from every sample and reverse transcribed into cDNA to serve as template. TCRdb limited this immuneACCESS table to in-frame rearrangements with V and J called. A share of clones is missing; checked studies link under half to unresolved V genes, and the rest is unexplained. In all, the sample holds fewer than 150,000 clones, and 55% to 80% of those were seen once. The biggest ten clones account for around 2.8% of the sample. Sequenced input: CD4+ T cells sorted from blood. Receptors originate from a human donor in good health.

This clone was counted between two and nine times. The V and J genes are TRBV4-1 and TRBJ2-6; TRBD2 might be the D (5 bases). Trimming cost V 0 bases and J 1 base, with 7 bases left between them. CDR3 length: 16 residues. Germline CDR1 reads MGHRA; CDR2 reads YSYEKL. CDR3 sequence reads: CASSQETGSGANVLTF. CDR3 nucleotides: TGCGCCAGCAGCCAAGAGACGGGGTCTGGGGCCAACGTCCTGACTTTC.

The rearrangement links TRBV29-1 to TRBJ2-2; the D is unclear. Germline lookup yields CDR1 SQVTM and CDR2 ANQGSEA. V shed 5 bases and J shed 1 base, with 2 bases lying between them. This CDR3 region has 11 residues. The CDR3 sequence is CSVWNTGELFF. CDR3 DNA: TGCAGCGTTTGGAACACCGGGGAGCTGTTTTTT.

This chain links TRBV29-1 with TRBJ1-4, with 12 nucleotides matching TRBD1. Germline CDR1 reads SQVTM; CDR2 reads ANQGSEA. With 4 bases clipped from V and 7 bases from J, the junction kept 1 base outside the gene matches. The CDR3 consists of 13 residues. CDR3 DNA sequence: TGCAGCGTTGGGGACAGGGGGCTTGAAAAACTGTTTTTT. Its protein is CSVGDRGLEKLFF.

V is TRBV2 and J is TRBJ1-2; D is unresolved. The CDR3 extends over 12 amino acids. Trimming took 4 bases from V and 12 from J, leaving 15 bases between them. CDR1 and CDR2 from the germline V gene are SNHLY and FYNNEI. The CDR3 bases are TGTGCCAGCAGTGCAGCATCTAAGACCGACACCTTC. Its protein product is CASSAASKTDTF. The entire variable domain, with the rest obtained from reference TRBV2 and TRBJ1-2, is as follows: EPEVTQTPSHQVTQMGQEVILRCVPISNHLYFYWYRQILGQKVEFLVSFYNNEISEKSEIFDDQFSVERPDGSNFTLKIRSTKLEDSAMYFCASSAASKTDTFGSGTRLTVV.

The J gene is TRBJ2-3, the V gene TRBV6-4; TRBD1 might be the D (5 bases). With 0 bases removed from V and 1 base from J, the gap between germline ends came to 8 bases. The CDR3 consists of 15 residues. Germline CDR1 reads MRHNA; CDR2 reads SNTAGT. In DNA, the CDR3 is TGTGCCAGCAGTGACTCTTGGGGCCGCACAGATACGCAGTATTTT. Its protein product is CASSDSWGRTDTQYF.

The chain couples TRBV29-1 to TRBJ1-5; D may be TRBD1 (5 bases). CDR1 is SQVTM, CDR2 ANQGSEA, per germline. Between the trimmed V and J ends, which lost 4 bases and 3 bases, there was a span of 10 bases. The CDR3 length is 13 residues. This CDR3 reads CSVAEQDNQPQHF. CDR3 nucleotide sequence: TGCAGCGTTGCGGAACAGGACAATCAGCCCCAGCATTTT.

In this sample, this clone turned up a few times. The chain employs TRBV29-1 and TRBJ1-1; tentatively, D is TRBD1 (6 bases). Germline assignment: CDR1 SQVTM and CDR2 ANQGSEA. The CDR3 extends over 14 amino acids. V dropped 6 bases and J dropped 1 base, with 15 bases sitting between them. The CDR3 spells CSVQNTGSNTEAFF. The CDR3 DNA follows: TGCAGCGTCCAAAATACAGGGTCGAACACTGAAGCTTTCTTT.

In this sample, this clone turned up a few times. The CDR3 protein is CASSDLNEQFF. The CDR3 nucleotides read TGTGCCAGCAGCGACCTTAATGAGCAGTTCTTC. V is TRBV9 and J is TRBJ2-1; D remains unclear. The length of the CDR3 is 11 residues. The ends were cut back, 3 bases at V and 7 bases at J, with 5 bases in the middle. Germline V CDR1 and CDR2: SGDLS, YYNGEE.

The rearrangement uses TRBV18 and TRBJ1-1; weak D call: TRBD1 (6 bases). The CDR3 loop spans 13 amino acids. CDR1 is KGHSH and CDR2 is LQKENI in the germline V gene. Trimming removed 6 bases at V and 3 bases at J, with 11 bases between. The CDR3 coding sequence is TGTGCCAGCTCCCGTCGACAGGACACTGAAGCTTTCTTT. As protein: CASSRRQDTEAFF.

This clone has a handful of counts. The J gene is TRBJ1-1, the V gene TRBV2; D is unclear. Looked up from germline, CDR1 is SNHLY and CDR2 is FYNNEI. There are 14 residues in the CDR3. Trimming shortened V by 5 bases and J by 1 base, and 11 bases separated the two germline ends. The CDR3 nucleotides read TGTGCCAGCAGTTCCAGGTCGGGGAACACTGAAGCTTTCTTT. It translates to CASSSRSGNTEAFF.

This chain joins TRBV29-1 and TRBJ2-3; 7 bases are shared with TRBD1. Germline CDR1 reads SQVTM; CDR2 reads ANQGSEA. V dropped 7 bases and J dropped 6; count of bases not matched to a gene: 10. This CDR3 contains 13 residues. This CDR3 reads CSGRTGPMDTQYF. CDR3 nucleotide sequence: TGCAGCGGGAGGACAGGCCCGATGGATACGCAGTATTTT.

CDR3 sequence: CASKTLGYDEQYF. DNA of the CDR3: TGTGCCAGCAAGACGTTGGGGTACGACGAGCAGTACTTC. The rearrangement links TRBV2 to TRBJ2-7, with D unclear. Germline V gives CDR1 SNHLY, CDR2 FYNNEI. The germline V and J ends were trimmed by 7 bases and 5 bases, with 15 bases remaining between them. The CDR3 sequence is 13 residues long.

The CDR3 DNA reads TGTGCCAGTGGACTAGCGGGGGGTCCTAGCACAGATACGCAGTATTTT. As protein: CASGLAGGPSTDTQYF. The V call is TRBV2, the J call TRBJ2-3; 14 bases match TRBD2. Germline-derived CDR1 and CDR2 are SNHLY and FYNNEI. This CDR3 comprises 16 residues. V was clipped by 9 bases and J by 0 bases; unmatched bases: 5.

The gene calls are TRBV7-2 and TRBJ1-5, with 9 bases lining up with TRBD1. Germline values: CDR1 SGHTA, CDR2 FQGNSA. CDR3 length: 12 residues. With 5 bases clipped from V and 14 bases from J, the junction kept 7 bases outside the gene matches. CDR3 nucleotides: TGTGCCAGCAGCCTGGACAGGGGTGGAAAGCATTTT. Its translation: CASSLDRGGKHF. Full variable domain (missing parts from reference TRBV7-2 and TRBJ1-5): GAGVSQSPSNKVTEKGKDVELRCDPISGHTALYWYRQSLGQGLEFLIYFQGNSAPDKSGLPSDRFSAERTGGSVSTLTIQRTQQEDSAVYLCASSLDRGGKHFGDGTRLSIL.

The chain uses TRBV30 and TRBJ2-3; the match to TRBD1 covers 7 bases. The V gene end was trimmed by 3 bases and the J gene end by 7 bases; junction bases not matched to a gene: 13. The CDR3 sequence is 15 residues long. The germline gives CDR1 GTSNPN, CDR2 SVGIG (reference sequence). CDR3 loop: CAWRPQGVPGNTQYF. In nucleotides, the CDR3 is TGTGCCTGGAGGCCTCAGGGGGTGCCCGGGAATACGCAGTATTTT.

This clone turned up a few times. The genes are TRBV5-1 and TRBJ1-1, with TRBD1 matching over 7 bases. Trimming removed 0 bases from V and 5 bases from J; junction bases left unmatched: 1. Germline V gene lookup returns CDR1 SGHRS and CDR2 YFSETQ. This CDR3 contains 13 residues. CDR3 amino acids: CASSLVRGTEAFF. The CDR3 DNA follows: TGCGCCAGCAGCTTGGTCAGGGGGACTGAAGCTTTCTTT. Full variable domain (missing parts from reference TRBV5-1 and TRBJ1-1): KAGVTQTPRYLIKTRGQQVTLSCSPISGHRSVSWYQQTPGQGLQFLFEYFSETQRNKGNFPGRFSGRQFSNSRSEMNVSTLELGDSALYLCASSLVRGTEAFFGQGTRLTVV.

The chain joins TRBV15 to TRBJ2-5; 8 bases match TRBD1. V lost 1 base, J lost 4 bases, and 8 bases stayed unmatched. This CDR3 comprises 16 residues. In germline, CDR1 is LNHNV, CDR2 YYDKDF (reference sequence). CDR3 loop: CATSRASQGASETQYF. CDR3 DNA sequence: TGTGCCACCAGCAGAGCCTCCCAGGGGGCATCAGAGACCCAGTACTTC.

CDR3 region: CASSLNRQETQYF. CDR3 in DNA: TGTGCCAGCAGCTTAAATCGGCAAGAGACCCAGTACTTC. The genes are TRBV7-3 and TRBJ2-5; D remains unclear. CDR1 and CDR2 (germline): SGHTA, FQGTGA. The CDR3 totals 13 residues. V was cut by 1 base and J by 2 bases, with 5 bases left in between.

The genes are TRBV11-2 and TRBJ2-5; 10 nucleotides agree with TRBD1. This CDR3 is 16 amino acids long. Trimming at V came to 5 bases and at J to 3 bases, leaving 9 bases not matched to a gene. Germline V gene data show CDR1 as SGHAT and CDR2 as FQNNGV. CDR3 sequence reads: CASSPQGTGVKETQYF. In nucleotides, the CDR3 is TGTGCCAGCAGCCCGCAAGGGACAGGGGTAAAAGAGACCCAGTACTTC.

V gene TRBV7-2 combines with J gene TRBJ1-2, with D perhaps TRBD1 (5 bases). V was cut by 5 bases and J by 5 bases, with 12 bases left in between. Germline loops: CDR1 SGHTA, CDR2 FQGNSA. The CDR3 has 13 residues. CDR3 coding DNA: TGTGCCAGCAGCCCGGACACCATTTATGGCTACACCTTC. This gives the protein CASSPDTIYGYTF.

The chain couples TRBV5-1 to TRBJ2-1, with TRBD2 identical over 10 bases. The J segment lost 3 bases and the V segment lost 4 bases, leaving 7 bases of the junction unmatched. CDR3 length: 16 residues. Germline V gene sequence: CDR1 SGHRS, CDR2 YFSETQ. This CDR3 reads CASSRSGGAIYNEQFF. CDR3 bases: TGCGCCAGCAGCCGCAGCGGGGGGGCCATCTACAATGAGCAGTTCTTC. Supplemented by reference TRBV5-1 and TRBJ2-1, the full variable domain reads KAGVTQTPRYLIKTRGQQVTLSCSPISGHRSVSWYQQTPGQGLQFLFEYFSETQRNKGNFPGRFSGRQFSNSRSEMNVSTLELGDSALYLCASSRSGGAIYNEQFFGPGTRLTVL.

The chain links TRBV11-2 to TRBJ2-7; no definite D call. Between the trimmed V and J ends, which lost 0 bases and 0 bases, there was a span of 9 bases. Germline CDR1 is SGHAT and CDR2 is FQNNGV. This CDR3 spans 15 amino acids. CDR3 bases: TGTGCCAGCAGCTTAGATCTGGCCCGCTCCTACGAGCAGTACTTC. As protein: CASSLDLARSYEQYF.

In its sample, this clone was seen a few times. This chain links TRBV30 with TRBJ1-5, with a possible D match to TRBD1 (5 bases). Trimming took 3 bases from V and 6 from J, leaving 9 bases between them. Germline V gene lookup returns CDR1 GTSNPN and CDR2 SVGIG (reference sequence). This CDR3 spans 12 amino acids. CDR3 DNA sequence: TGTGCCTGGAGCACCGGGGGTCAGCCCCAGCATTTT. This translates into CAWSTGGQPQHF. Filled out from reference TRBV30 and TRBJ1-5, the complete variable domain reads SQTIHQWPATLVQPVGSPLSLECTVEGTSNPNLYWYRQAAGRGLQLLFYSVGIGQISSEVPQNLSASRPQDRQFILSSKKLLLSDSGFYLCAWSTGGQPQHFGDGTRLSIL.

On this clone itself: The germline gene is not matched at one end of the junction; a read error may be the cause. The chain recombines TRBV16 with TRBJ1-2; perhaps TRBD1 as D (6 bases). The V gene's germline CDR1 is KGHSY and CDR2 FQNENV. There are 14 residues in the CDR3. The CDR3 sequence: CVSSLFPGQTGYTF. The DNA of the CDR3 is TGTGTCAGCAGTTTGTTCCCCGGACAGACTGGCTACACCTTC.

The chain links TRBV7-9 to TRBJ1-3, with D possibly matching TRBD1 (5 bases). CDR1 and CDR2 (germline): SEHNR, FQNEAQ (reference sequence). V lost 8 bases and J 0 bases, leaving 17 bases between the germline ends. The CDR3 covers 16 residues. The CDR3 reads CASGARVASSGNTIYF. The CDR3 DNA follows: TGTGCCAGCGGGGCTCGGGTCGCCAGCTCTGGAAACACCATATATTTT.